This T cell receptor (beta chain) was obtained from a study of blood T cell repertoires in COVID-19. Authors' data handling: Reference gene primer amplification gave nucleated cell count estimates. Only in-frame clones appear in the TCRdb table, and some are missing; sequencing was by immunoSEQ multiplex PCR. The D gene and trimming were derived from the DNA, and the V and J assignments and clone size from that table. The data hold over 55,000 clones, with about 90% observed a single time. Germline CDR1 SGHAT, CDR2 FQNNGV. J was trimmed by 3 bases and V by 2 bases; bases with no gene match: 6. The CDR3 is 19 amino acids.

The clonotype was recovered from a man between 50 and 59 years old with active COVID-19. The rearrangement links TRBV11-2 to TRBJ2-2, with TRBD2 matching 16 bases. Sequencing was carried out using peripheral blood. CDR3 in amino acids: CASSLMGLAGGPYTGELFF. The CDR3, as DNA: TGTGCCAGCAGCTTAATGGGACTAGCGGGAGGGCCTTACACCGGGGAGCTGTTTTTT.